This TCR beta chain came from a study of shared clonotypes between healthy human individuals. Study-level information: Serving as donors were a couple of women and a few men, whose ages spanned 18 to 49. The study, taken as a whole, reports: On the whole, naive subsets had larger estimated richness than memory subsets had. In the sorted subsets, rarefaction showed sequencing was incomplete despite large depth.

Terminally differentiated effector memory CD45RA+ cells were excluded by CCR7 positive selection of CD45RO-negative cells. A note on this clone: The target antigen is unknown.

The assay was immunoSEQ multiplex PCR, and TCRdb's table has in-frame clones only and misses some. This table has just over 2,000,000 clones, approximately 94% appearing once. CDR1 and CDR2 (germline): MGHRA, YSYEKL. V gave up 5 bases and J gave up 0 bases, with 8 bases separating them. There are 13 residues in the CDR3. The sample comprised naive CD8+ T cells sorted from blood. The sequence was collected from a young man in good health. The V call is TRBV4-1, the J call TRBJ2-7; a possible D gene is TRBD1 (6 bases). CDR3: CASSWDTSYEQYF. CDR3 sequence (DNA): TGCGCCAGCAGCTGGGACACCTCCTACGAGCAGTACTTC.